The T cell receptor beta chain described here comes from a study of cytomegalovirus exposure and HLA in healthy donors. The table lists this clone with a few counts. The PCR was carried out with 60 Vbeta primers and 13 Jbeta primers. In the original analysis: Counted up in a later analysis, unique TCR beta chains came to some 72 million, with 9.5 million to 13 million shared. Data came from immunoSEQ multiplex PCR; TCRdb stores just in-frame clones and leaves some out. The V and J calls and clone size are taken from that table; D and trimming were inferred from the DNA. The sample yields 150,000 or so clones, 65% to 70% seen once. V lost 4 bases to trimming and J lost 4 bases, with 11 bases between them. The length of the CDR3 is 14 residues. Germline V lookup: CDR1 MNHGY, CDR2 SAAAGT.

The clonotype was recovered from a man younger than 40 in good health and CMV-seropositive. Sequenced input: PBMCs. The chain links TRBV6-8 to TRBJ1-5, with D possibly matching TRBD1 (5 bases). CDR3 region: CASSLRGWNQPQHF. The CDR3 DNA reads TGTGCCAGCAGTTTAAGGGGTTGGAATCAGCCCCAGCATTTT.